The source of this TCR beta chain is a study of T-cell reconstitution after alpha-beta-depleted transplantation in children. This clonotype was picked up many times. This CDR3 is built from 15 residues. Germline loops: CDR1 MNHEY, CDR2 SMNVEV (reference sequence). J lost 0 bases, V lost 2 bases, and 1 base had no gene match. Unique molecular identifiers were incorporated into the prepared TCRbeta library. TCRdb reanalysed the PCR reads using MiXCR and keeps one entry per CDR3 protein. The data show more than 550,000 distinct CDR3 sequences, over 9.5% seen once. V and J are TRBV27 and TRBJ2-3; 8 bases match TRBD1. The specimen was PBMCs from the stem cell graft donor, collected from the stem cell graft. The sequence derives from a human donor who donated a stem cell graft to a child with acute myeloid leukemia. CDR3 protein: CASSLGQGSTDTQYF. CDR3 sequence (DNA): TGTGCCAGCAGTTTAGGACAGGGTAGCACAGATACGCAGTATTTT.